This TCR beta chain is from a study of T cells in narcolepsy. Assay used: immunoSEQ multiplex PCR; TCRdb lists only in-frame clones, some missing. This sample has under 40,000 clones, with around 75% found just once. On this clone: The antigen is undetermined.

The CDR3 consists of 15 residues. From germline, CDR1 is SGHTA and CDR2 FQGNSA. The germline V and J ends were trimmed by 3 bases and 6 bases, with 15 bases remaining between them. Overall study findings and caveats: Autoreactive clonotypes reportedly recurred in blood of same and different patients, not controls. No autoreactive T cell clone sequences appeared in some memory CD4+ repertoires.

Sequencing input: CD45RA- memory CD4+ T cells from PBMCs. The receptor was derived from a human donor with narcolepsy. The gene calls are TRBV7-2 and TRBJ2-1; weak D call: TRBD2 (6 bases). For the CDR3, the DNA is TGTGCCAGCAGCTTGACTAGTCTCGGGAGCAATGAGCAGTTCTTC. It specifies CASSLTSLGSNEQFF.